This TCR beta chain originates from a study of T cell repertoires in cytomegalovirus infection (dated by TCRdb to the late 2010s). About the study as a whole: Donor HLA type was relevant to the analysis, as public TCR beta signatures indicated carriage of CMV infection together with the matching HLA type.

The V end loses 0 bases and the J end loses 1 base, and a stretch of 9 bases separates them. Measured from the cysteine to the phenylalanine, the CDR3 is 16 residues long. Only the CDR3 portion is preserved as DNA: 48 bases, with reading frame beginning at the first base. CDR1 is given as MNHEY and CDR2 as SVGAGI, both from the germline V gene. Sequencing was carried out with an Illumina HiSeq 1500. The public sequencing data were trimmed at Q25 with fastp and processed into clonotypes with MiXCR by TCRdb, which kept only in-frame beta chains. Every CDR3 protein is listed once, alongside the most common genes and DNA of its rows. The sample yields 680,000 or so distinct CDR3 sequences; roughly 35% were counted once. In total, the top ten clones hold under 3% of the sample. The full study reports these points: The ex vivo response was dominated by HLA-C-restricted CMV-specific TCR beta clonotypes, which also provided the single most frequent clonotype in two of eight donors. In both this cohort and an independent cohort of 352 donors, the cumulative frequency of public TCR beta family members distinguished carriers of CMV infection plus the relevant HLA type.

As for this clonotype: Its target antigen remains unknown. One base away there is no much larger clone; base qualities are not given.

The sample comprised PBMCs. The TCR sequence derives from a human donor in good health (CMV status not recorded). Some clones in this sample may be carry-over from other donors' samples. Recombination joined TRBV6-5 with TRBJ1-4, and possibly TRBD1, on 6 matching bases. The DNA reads TGTGCCAGCAGTTACTCGGGCAGGGGAACTAATGAAAAACTGTTTTTT. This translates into CASSYSGRGTNEKLFF.